These 18 T cell receptor beta chains share one sample of origin, sequenced in a study of blood T cell repertoires in COVID-19. Measured with immunoSEQ multiplex PCR; TCRdb has only the in-frame clones, and not every one. The sample includes some 47,000 clones, less than 95% seen only once; the top ten take less than 6.5%. Sequencing input: peripheral blood. These receptors came from a man in his 70s with acute or convalescent COVID-19.

This clone was counted a few times. The J gene is TRBJ2-7, the V gene TRBV11-3; 7 bases map to TRBD2. Germline CDR1 SGHNT, CDR2 YENEEA. The CDR3 spans 14 residues. Unmatched junction bases numbered 5, after V lost 4 bases and J lost 2 bases. The CDR3 coding sequence is TGTGCCAGCAGCTCGGGAGGTGGAGCCTACGAGCAGTACTTC. Residues: CASSSGGGAYEQYF.

The sample holds a few counts of this clone. The chain is built from TRBV6-1 and TRBJ2-6, with TRBD1 identical over 7 bases. Germline V gives CDR1 MNHNS, CDR2 SASEGT. The length of the CDR3 is 16 residues. After removal of 3 bases from V and 3 bases from J, the junction contained 5 bases not matched to a gene. Here the CDR3 reads CASSDMRTGGANVLTF. The CDR3 nucleotides are TGTGCCAGCAGTGACATGAGGACAGGTGGGGCCAACGTCCTGACTTTC.

The chain carries TRBV19 and TRBJ1-1; the D gene is possibly TRBD1 (6 bases). The CDR3 loop spans 15 amino acids. Trimming stripped 1 base from V and 1 base from J, with 10 bases between. Germline CDR1 reads LNHDA; CDR2 reads SQIVND (reference sequence). The CDR3 nucleotides read TGTGCCAGTAGTATAGCGGACAGCCGGAACACTGAAGCTTTCTTT. This gives the protein CASSIADSRNTEAFF. Full variable domain (missing parts from reference TRBV19 and TRBJ1-1): DGGITQSPKYLFRKEGQNVTLSCEQNLNHDAMYWYRQDPGQGLRLIYYSQIVNDFQKGDIAEGYSVSREKKESFPLTVTSAQKNPTAFYLCASSIADSRNTEAFFGQGTRLTVV.

This chain's CDR3 is CAWSRQGANEQYF. CDR3 in DNA: TGTGCCTGGAGTAGACAGGGGGCGAACGAGCAGTACTTC. The V call is TRBV30, the J call TRBJ2-7; 10 bases align to TRBD1. The CDR3 loop spans 13 amino acids. Germline V CDR1 and CDR2: GTSNPN, SVGIG (reference sequence). V lost 2 bases, J lost 5 bases, and 3 bases stayed unmatched.

The gene calls are TRBV6-5 and TRBJ1-2, with D perhaps TRBD1 (6 bases). Germline V lookup: CDR1 MNHEY, CDR2 SVGAGI. The CDR3 loop spans 13 amino acids. V lost 6 bases, J lost 5 bases, and 13 bases lay in between. The CDR3 protein is CASRRTDRYGYTF. The CDR3 DNA follows: TGTGCCAGCAGGAGGACAGACCGATATGGCTACACCTTC.

This clone was counted only a few times. This chain uses TRBV6-2 or TRBV6-3 with TRBJ1-6; D may be TRBD1 (5 bases). V was trimmed by 4 bases and J by 10 bases, leaving 11 bases between them. CDR1 and CDR2 from the germline V gene are MNHEY and SVGEGT. This CDR3 is 13 amino acids long. In DNA form, the CDR3 reads TGTGCCAGCAGTTTGCAGGGATACTCACCCCTCCACTTT. This translates into CASSLQGYSPLHF.

V is TRBV14 and J is TRBJ1-4; tentative D call: TRBD1 (6 bases). The CDR3 runs to 14 residues. Germline V gene sequence: CDR1 SGHDN, CDR2 FVKESK. Trimming removed 3 bases from V and 4 bases from J, with 9 bases in between. The CDR3 here is CASSQDSNNEKLFF. The CDR3 DNA reads TGTGCCAGCAGCCAGGACAGTAATAATGAAAAACTGTTTTTT. Variable domain in full (rest from reference TRBV14 and TRBJ1-4): EAGVTQFPSHSVIEKGQTVTLRCDPISGHDNLYWYRRVMGKEIKFLLHFVKESKQDESGMPNNRFLAERTGGTYSTLKVQPAELEDSGVYFCASSQDSNNEKLFFGSGTQLSVL.

The genes are TRBV28 and TRBJ2-7; D not certain. This CDR3 spans 12 amino acids. Germline loops: CDR1 MDHEN, CDR2 SYDVKM. CDR3 nucleotides: TGTGCTATTAATACATACTCCTACGAGCAGTACTTC. Protein: CAINTYSYEQYF.

The chain couples TRBV7-9 to TRBJ2-5; TRBD2 matches 7 bases. The trim removed 0 bases at V and 5 bases at J, leaving 3 bases unmatched. Germline V gene lookup returns CDR1 SEHNR and CDR2 FQNEAQ (reference sequence). CDR3 length: 14 residues. This CDR3 reads CASSLALGGETQYF. CDR3 bases: TGTGCCAGCAGCTTAGCGCTGGGAGGGGAGACCCAGTACTTC.

The rearrangement links TRBV7-8 to TRBJ2-1; perhaps TRBD1 as D (5 bases). The CDR3 is made up of 15 amino acids. Germline CDR1 and CDR2: SGHVS and FQNEAQ. V shed 6 bases and J shed 2 bases, with 14 bases lying between them. The CDR3 DNA reads TGTGCCAGCAGTTTTCGACAGCGCACCTACAATGAGCAGTTCTTC. It encodes CASSFRQRTYNEQFF.

The V and J genes are TRBV27 and TRBJ1-2, with D unclear. Trimming pared 4 bases from V and 7 bases from J, leaving 10 bases between. The germline gives CDR1 MNHEY, CDR2 SMNVEV (reference sequence). CDR3 length: 12 residues. CDR3 region: CASSSPGSGYTF. The CDR3 DNA sequence: TGTGCCAGCAGTTCGCCGGGGAGTGGCTACACCTTC.

This chain links TRBV7-6 with TRBJ2-3, with 11 bases that match TRBD2. With V trimmed by 3 bases and J by 3 bases, 11 bases remained unmatched. The CDR3 runs 18 residues. The germline V gene encodes CDR1 SGHVS and CDR2 FNYEAQ. The DNA for the CDR3 is TGTGCCAGCAGCTTCGGTAGCGGGGGGGCGAAATTAACAGATACGCAGTATTTT. Its translation: CASSFGSGGAKLTDTQYF.

The V gene is TRBV18, the J gene TRBJ2-7; 7 nucleotides line up with TRBD1. CDR1 KGHSH and CDR2 LQKENI come from the germline V gene. This CDR3 spans 15 amino acids. The V and J ends lost 6 bases and 7 bases, in that order; junction bases with no gene match: 15. The CDR3 DNA sequence: TGTGCCAGCTCCCACGACAGGGTCTCTTCAGGGGAGCAGTACTTC. Amino acids: CASSHDRVSSGEQYF.

The rearrangement joins TRBV15 to TRBJ1-2; 10 bases match TRBD1. V dropped 1 base and J dropped 1; count of bases not matched to a gene: 9. There are 18 residues in the CDR3. Germline-derived CDR1 and CDR2 are LNHNV and YYDKDF (reference sequence). CDR3 sequence reads: CATSRGWDRGVRNYGYTF. Written as DNA, the CDR3 is TGTGCCACCAGCAGAGGTTGGGACAGGGGTGTACGTAACTATGGCTACACCTTC. The full variable domain, completed using reference TRBV15 and TRBJ1-2, is DAMVIQNPRYQVTQFGKPVTLSCSQTLNHNVMYWYQQKSSQAPKLLFHYYDKDFNNEADTPDNFQSRRPNTSFCFLDIRSPGLGDTAMYLCATSRGWDRGVRNYGYTFGSGTRLTVV.

This clone was recorded only once. The chain joins TRBV5-4 to TRBJ1-1; 9 bases align to TRBD1. Unmatched junction bases numbered 5, after V lost 3 bases and J lost 5 bases. The germline V gene has CDR1 SGHNT and CDR2 YYREEE (reference sequence). This CDR3 has 14 residues. In DNA form, the CDR3 reads TGTGCCAGCAGCTCTGGACAGGGGCGAACTGAAGCTTTCTTT. Its protein is CASSSGQGRTEAFF.

The count of this clone is one. The rearrangement joins TRBV6-4 to TRBJ1-6; D is unresolved. Between the trimmed V and J ends, which lost 5 bases and 7 bases, there was a span of 12 bases. The germline gives CDR1 MRHNA, CDR2 SNTAGT. The CDR3 consists of 14 residues. CDR3 residues: CASSLTMTNSPLHF. The DNA of the CDR3 is TGTGCCAGCAGTCTTACTATGACGAATTCACCCCTCCACTTT.

The chain joins TRBV3-1 (or the pseudogene TRBV3-2) to TRBJ2-2, with no clear D. Germline loops: CDR1 LGHDT, CDR2 YNNKEL (reference sequence). Between the trimmed V and J ends, which lost 8 bases and 1 base, there was a span of 8 bases. The CDR3 consists of 13 residues. The CDR3 region has the DNA TGTGCCAGCCAAACAGTGAACACCGGGGAGCTGTTTTTT. Amino acids: CASQTVNTGELFF.

The chain employs TRBV9 and TRBJ1-2, with TRBD1 identical over 9 bases. V was clipped by 3 bases and J by 6 bases; unmatched bases: 9. Germline V gene sequence: CDR1 SGDLS, CDR2 YYNGEE. This CDR3 comprises 15 residues. CDR3 DNA sequence: TGTGCCAGCAGCGACCGGGACAGGGAAACTAATGGCTACACCTTC. Protein sequence: CASSDRDRETNGYTF.